Listed here is a single T cell receptor (beta chain). The sample is drawn from a study of T cell changes during pregnancy in multiple sclerosis. Data came from immunoSEQ multiplex PCR; TCRdb stores just in-frame clones and leaves some out. The sample lists about 130,000 clones, roughly 97% occurring once. Deletions cut 7 bases from V and 0 bases from J, with 9 bases between. Germline V gene sequence: CDR1 MNHNS, CDR2 SASEGT. CDR3 length: 14 amino acids. This chain connects TRBV6-1 to TRBJ2-2; tentatively, D is TRBD2 (5 bases). Sequenced material: peripheral blood, taken after pregnancy. This sequence originates from a female donor with multiple sclerosis, enrolled in a pregnancy study. This CDR3 reads CASMSGPNTGELFF. The CDR3 bases are TGTGCCAGCATGAGCGGCCCGAACACCGGGGAGCTGTTTTTT.